The 11 T cell receptor beta chains listed next were all sequenced from one sample in a study of regulatory T cells in long-lasting Graves disease (dated by TCRdb to about 2021). The time point label here, explained by the study, means: persistent/refractory GD, antithyroid drugs over 5 years with positive TRAb. RNA was extracted from PBMCs in TRIzol for both TCR sequencing and RNA sequencing. The library relied on multiplex PCR. TCRdb shows the sequencer as Illumina HiSeq 4000. CDR3 regions were amplified by Arm-PCR with iRepertoire HTBI primers to construct TCR beta libraries. TCRdb redid the processing of the public reads, applying fastp at Q25 and MiXCR, and retained in-frame beta chains. Rows with a matching CDR3 protein are joined into one entry that keeps the most common DNA and genes. The sample includes around 510,000 distinct CDR3 sequences, with less than 25% observed a single time. Jointly, the top ten make up approximately 8% of the sample.

This material consisted of peripheral blood mononuclear cells (PBMCs), taken when the disease was refractory, from a patient treated with antithyroid drugs. These receptors all stem from a female donor with Graves disease.

The sample holds many counts of this clonotype. The chain combines TRBV6-1 with TRBJ2-7; 12 nucleotides align to TRBD2. With 6 bases clipped from V and 6 bases from J, the junction kept 0 bases outside the gene matches. Germline CDR1 and CDR2: MNHNS and SASEGT. This CDR3 has 12 residues. The CDR3 loop is CASRLAGGEQYF. The CDR3 nucleotides are TGTGCCAGCAGACTAGCGGGAGGCGAGCAGTACTTC.

This clonotype was picked up many times. The chain couples TRBV12-3 or TRBV12-4 to TRBJ1-1; 9 positions match TRBD1. The CDR3 has 17 residues. V shed 3 bases and J 5 bases; nucleotides not matched to a gene: 13. CDR3: CASSFATGGARNTEAFF. Here the CDR3 DNA reads TGTGCCAGCAGTTTTGCTACAGGGGGCGCCAGGAATACTGAAGCTTTCTTT.

Only one count was recorded for this clonotype. This chain connects TRBV9 to TRBJ1-2, with a weak D call TRBD1 (5 bases). The CDR3 totals 13 residues. CDR1 and CDR2 from the germline V gene are SGDLS and YYNGEE. V dropped 2 bases and J dropped 8 bases, with 13 bases sitting between them. CDR3 in DNA: TGTGCCAGCAGCGTGGGGCCGCGGAAAGGCTACACCTTC. Translation gives CASSVGPRKGYTF.

In this sample, this clonotype turned up many times. The rearrangement joins TRBV28 to TRBJ2-5; D not certain. V was cut by 2 bases and J by 5 bases, with 12 bases left in between. Looked up from germline, CDR1 is MDHEN and CDR2 is SYDVKM. This CDR3 has 14 amino acids. In nucleotides, the CDR3 is TGTGCCAGCAGTTTAGGGCAGGTGGGGGAGACCCAGTACTTC. Its protein is CASSLGQVGETQYF.

This clonotype was picked up many times. At one end, the junction sequence differs from germline, possibly due to a read error. This rearrangement joins TRBV29-1 to TRBJ2-4, with 7 bases matching TRBD1. Germline V lookup: CDR1 SQVTM, CDR2 ANQGSEA. CDR3 length: 15 residues. The CDR3 reads CSVEVPGTAINIQYF. In nucleotides, the CDR3 is TGCAGCGTCGAAGTACCCGGGACAGCCATAAACATTCAGTACTTC.

The chain recombines TRBV6-1 with TRBJ2-4; D may be TRBD2 (5 bases). Per germline, CDR1 MNHNS and CDR2 SASEGT. Trimming left V 5 bases short and J 6 bases short, with 26 bases between. The CDR3 runs to 18 residues. CDR3 in amino acids: CASSTPVARVALVNIQYF. CDR3 DNA sequence: TGTGCCAGCAGTACCCCAGTAGCGAGAGTGGCCCTGGTAAACATTCAGTACTTC.

This clonotype came up many times. The chain recombines TRBV28 with TRBJ2-5; 10 nucleotides agree with TRBD1. The germline V gene has CDR1 MDHEN and CDR2 SYDVKM. The V gene end was trimmed by 9 bases and the J gene end by 5 bases; junction bases not matched to a gene: 9. The CDR3 is made up of 14 amino acids. CDR3 sequence (DNA): TGTGCCAGTACGGGACAGGGGAAAGTGGAGACCCAGTACTTC. This gives the protein CASTGQGKVETQYF.

V and J are TRBV7-9 and TRBJ1-1; no clear D gene. CDR3 length: 14 amino acids. CDR1 SEHNR and CDR2 FQNEAQ come from the germline V gene (reference sequence). V was cut by 7 bases and J by 4 bases, with 16 bases left in between. CDR3 amino acids: CASNPEAVVTEAFF. In DNA form, the CDR3 reads TGTGCCAGCAACCCGGAAGCAGTGGTCACTGAAGCTTTCTTT.

The chain carries TRBV11-2 and TRBJ2-1; D gene ambiguous. V was shortened by 5 bases and J by 6 bases, with 2 bases between the two germline ends. Germline-derived CDR1 and CDR2 are SGHAT and FQNNGV. This CDR3 region has 10 residues. The DNA for the CDR3 is TGTGCCAGCAGCATCAATGAGCAGTTCTTC. Translated, it gives CASSINEQFF.

A few counts support this clonotype. The CDR3, as DNA: TGCAGTGCTCCGCGACAGGGGGGAAGAAACATTCAGTACTTC. Its protein is CSAPRQGGRNIQYF. This rearrangement joins TRBV20-1 to TRBJ2-4; the match to TRBD1 covers 9 bases. This CDR3 contains 14 residues. In germline, CDR1 is DFQATT, CDR2 SNEGSKA (reference sequence). V trimming: 5 bases; J trimming: 6 bases; junction bases outside the gene matches: 8.

The rearrangement uses TRBV10-2 and TRBJ2-1, with a tentative D call TRBD2 (6 bases). CDR3 length: 14 residues. V was clipped by 2 bases and J by 9 bases, with 14 bases between them. Per germline, CDR1 WSHSY and CDR2 SAAADI. In DNA form, the CDR3 reads TGCGCCAGCAGTGAGACGGAGGGTACGACTGAGCAGTTCTTC. Amino acids: CASSETEGTTEQFF.